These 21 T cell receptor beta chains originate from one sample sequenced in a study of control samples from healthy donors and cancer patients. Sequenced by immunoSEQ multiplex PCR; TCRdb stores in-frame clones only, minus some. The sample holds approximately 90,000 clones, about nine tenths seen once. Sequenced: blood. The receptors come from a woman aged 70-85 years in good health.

The CDR3 region has the DNA TGTGCCAGCAGTATGACGGCAACTAATGAAAAACTGTTTTTT. This translates into CASSMTATNEKLFF. The rearrangement links TRBV13 to TRBJ1-4; unclear D gene. Trimming took 6 bases from V and 0 from J, leaving 8 bases between them. CDR3 length: 14 amino acids. Germline V lookup: CDR1 PRHDT, CDR2 FYEKMQ (reference sequence).

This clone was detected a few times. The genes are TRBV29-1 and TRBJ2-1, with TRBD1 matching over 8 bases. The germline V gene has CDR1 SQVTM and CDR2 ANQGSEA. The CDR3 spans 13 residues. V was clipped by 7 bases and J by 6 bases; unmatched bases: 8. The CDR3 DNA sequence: TGCAGCGCAGGACAGGGAATGGGCAATGAGCAGTTCTTC. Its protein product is CSAGQGMGNEQFF.

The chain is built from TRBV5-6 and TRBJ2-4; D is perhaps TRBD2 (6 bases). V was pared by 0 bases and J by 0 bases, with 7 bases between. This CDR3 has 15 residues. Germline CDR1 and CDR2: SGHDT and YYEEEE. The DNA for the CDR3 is TGTGCCAGCAGCTTGGCGGGACTAGCCAAAAACATTCAGTACTTC. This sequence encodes CASSLAGLAKNIQYF.

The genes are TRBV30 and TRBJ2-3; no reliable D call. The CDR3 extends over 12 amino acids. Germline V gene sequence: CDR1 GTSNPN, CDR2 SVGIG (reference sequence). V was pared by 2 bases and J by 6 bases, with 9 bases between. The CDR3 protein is CAWSFLGDTQYF. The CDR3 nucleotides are TGTGCCTGGAGTTTCTTAGGGGATACGCAGTATTTT.

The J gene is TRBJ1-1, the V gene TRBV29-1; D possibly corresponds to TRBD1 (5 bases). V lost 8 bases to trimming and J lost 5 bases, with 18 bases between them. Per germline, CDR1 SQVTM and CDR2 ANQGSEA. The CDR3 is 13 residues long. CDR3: CSFVRDGVTEAFF. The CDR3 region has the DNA TGCAGCTTCGTCCGGGACGGGGTTACTGAAGCTTTCTTT. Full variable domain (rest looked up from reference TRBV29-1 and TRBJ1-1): SAVISQKPSRDICQRGTSLTIQCQVDSQVTMMFWYRQQPGQSLTLIATANQGSEATYESGFVIDKFPISRPNLTFSTLTVSNMSPEDSSIYLCSFVRDGVTEAFFGQGTRLTVV.

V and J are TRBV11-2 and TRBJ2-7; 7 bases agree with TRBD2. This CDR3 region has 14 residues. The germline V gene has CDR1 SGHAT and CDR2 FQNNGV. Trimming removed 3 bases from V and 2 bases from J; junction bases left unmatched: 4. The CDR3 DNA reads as TGTGCCAGCAGCTTCGTGGGGGGGACCTACGAGCAGTACTTC. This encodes CASSFVGGTYEQYF.

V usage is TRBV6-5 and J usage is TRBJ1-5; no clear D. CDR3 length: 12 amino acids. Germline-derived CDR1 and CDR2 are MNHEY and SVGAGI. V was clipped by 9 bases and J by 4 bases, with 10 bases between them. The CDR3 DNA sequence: TGTGCCAGTGGGTCGAGAAATCAGCCCCAGCATTTT. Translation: CASGSRNQPQHF.

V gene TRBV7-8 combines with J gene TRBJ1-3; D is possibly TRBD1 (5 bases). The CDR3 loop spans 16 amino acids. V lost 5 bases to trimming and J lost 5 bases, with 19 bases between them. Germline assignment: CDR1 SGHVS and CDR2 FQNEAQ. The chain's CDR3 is CASSPFDQGFRNTIYF. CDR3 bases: TGTGCCAGCAGCCCCTTTGACCAGGGTTTTCGAAACACCATATATTTT.

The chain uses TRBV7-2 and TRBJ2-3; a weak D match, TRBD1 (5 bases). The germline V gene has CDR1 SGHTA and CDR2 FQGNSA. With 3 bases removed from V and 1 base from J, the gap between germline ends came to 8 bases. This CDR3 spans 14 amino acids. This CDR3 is CASSFGQRTDTQYF. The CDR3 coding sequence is TGTGCCAGCAGCTTCGGACAACGCACAGATACGCAGTATTTT.

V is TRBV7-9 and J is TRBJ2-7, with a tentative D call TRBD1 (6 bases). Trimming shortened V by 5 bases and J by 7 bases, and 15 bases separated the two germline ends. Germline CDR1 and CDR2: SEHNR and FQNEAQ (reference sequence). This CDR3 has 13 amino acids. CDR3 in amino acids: CASSPADSREQYF. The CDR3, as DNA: TGTGCCAGCAGCCCTGCGGACAGCCGAGAGCAGTACTTC. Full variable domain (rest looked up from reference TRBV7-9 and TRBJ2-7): DTGVSQNPRHKITKRGQNVTFRCDPISEHNRLYWYRQTLGQGPEFLTYFQNEAQLEKSRLLSDRFSAERPKGSFSTLEIQRTEQGDSAMYLCASSPADSREQYFGPGTRLTVT.

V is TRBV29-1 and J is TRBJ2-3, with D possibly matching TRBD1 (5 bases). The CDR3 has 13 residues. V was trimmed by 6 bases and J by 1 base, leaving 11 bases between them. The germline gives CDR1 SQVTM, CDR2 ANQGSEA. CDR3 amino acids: CSVQGVRTDTQYF. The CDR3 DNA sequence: TGCAGCGTCCAAGGGGTCCGCACAGATACGCAGTATTTT.

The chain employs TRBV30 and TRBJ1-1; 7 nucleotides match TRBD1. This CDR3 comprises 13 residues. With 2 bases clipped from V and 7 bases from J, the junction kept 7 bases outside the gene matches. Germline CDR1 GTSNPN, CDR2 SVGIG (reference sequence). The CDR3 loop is CAWSRTGTDEAFF. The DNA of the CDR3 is TGTGCCTGGAGTAGGACAGGTACGGATGAAGCTTTCTTT.

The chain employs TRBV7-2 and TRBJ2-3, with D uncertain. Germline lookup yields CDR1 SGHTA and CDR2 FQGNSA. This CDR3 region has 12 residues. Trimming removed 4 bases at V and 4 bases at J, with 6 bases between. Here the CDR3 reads CASSSGADTQYF. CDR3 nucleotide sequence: TGTGCCAGCAGCTCTGGCGCAGATACGCAGTATTTT.

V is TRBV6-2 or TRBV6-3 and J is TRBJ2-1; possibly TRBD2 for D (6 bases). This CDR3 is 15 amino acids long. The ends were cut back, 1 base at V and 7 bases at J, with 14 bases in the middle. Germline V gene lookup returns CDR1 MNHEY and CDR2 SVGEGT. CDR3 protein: CASSYWGPSGNEQFF. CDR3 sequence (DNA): TGTGCCAGCAGTTACTGGGGCCCCAGCGGGAATGAGCAGTTCTTC.

This CDR3 is CASSQGLAGLTYNEQFF. CDR3 bases: TGTGCCAGCAGCCAGGGACTAGCGGGATTGACCTACAATGAGCAGTTCTTC. The chain uses TRBV5-4 and TRBJ2-1; 13 bases fit TRBD2. CDR1 SGHNT and CDR2 YYREEE come from the germline V gene (reference sequence). This CDR3 contains 17 residues. V trimming: 4 bases; J trimming: 2 bases; junction bases outside the gene matches: 6.

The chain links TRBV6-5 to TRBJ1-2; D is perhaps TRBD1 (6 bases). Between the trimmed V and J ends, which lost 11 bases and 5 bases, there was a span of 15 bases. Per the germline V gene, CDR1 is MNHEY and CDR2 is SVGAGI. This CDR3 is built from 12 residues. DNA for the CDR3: TGTGCCGCCCAGGGGCAGGGGTATGGCTACACCTTC. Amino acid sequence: CAAQGQGYGYTF.

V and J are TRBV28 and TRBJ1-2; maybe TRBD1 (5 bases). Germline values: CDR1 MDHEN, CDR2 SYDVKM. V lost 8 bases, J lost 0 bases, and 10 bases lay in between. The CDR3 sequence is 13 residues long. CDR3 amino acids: CASYQGSNYGYTF. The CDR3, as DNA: TGTGCCAGCTATCAGGGATCTAACTATGGCTACACCTTC.

The CDR3 reads CASADRFNEKLFF. CDR3 sequence (DNA): TGTGCCAGCGCGGACAGGTTTAATGAAAAACTGTTTTTT. The rearrangement links TRBV6-5 to TRBJ1-4; TRBD1 matches 7 bases. Germline V gene sequence: CDR1 MNHEY, CDR2 SVGAGI. This CDR3 is 13 amino acids long. The trim removed 8 bases at V and 4 bases at J, leaving 4 bases unmatched.

The CDR3 sequence is CASSVYGTGGGGELFF. In DNA, the CDR3 is TGTGCCAGCAGCGTGTACGGGACAGGGGGCGGCGGGGAGCTGTTTTTT. The chain uses TRBV7-2 and TRBJ2-2, with TRBD1 matching 12 bases. CDR1 and CDR2 from the germline V gene are SGHTA and FQGNSA. The V and J ends lost 5 bases and 7 bases, in that order; junction bases with no gene match: 8. This CDR3 is 16 amino acids long.

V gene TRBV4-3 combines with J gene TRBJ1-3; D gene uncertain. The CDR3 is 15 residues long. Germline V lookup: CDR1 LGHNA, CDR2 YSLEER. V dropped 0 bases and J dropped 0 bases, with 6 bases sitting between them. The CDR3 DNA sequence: TGCGCCAGCAGCCAAGACGACGTCTCTGGAAACACCATATATTTT. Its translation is CASSQDDVSGNTIYF.

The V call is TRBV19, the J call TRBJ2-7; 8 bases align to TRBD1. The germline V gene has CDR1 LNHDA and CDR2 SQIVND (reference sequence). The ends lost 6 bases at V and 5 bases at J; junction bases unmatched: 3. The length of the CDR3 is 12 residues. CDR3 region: CASRDRVNEQYF. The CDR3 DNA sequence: TGTGCCAGTAGGGACAGGGTAAACGAGCAGTACTTC.